A selection of T cell receptor beta chains follows, all from one sample in a study of T cell repertoires in cytomegalovirus infection. Antigens of these TCRs are unknown. TCRdb independently ran MiXCR on the reads; one entry per CDR3 protein. This table holds fewer than 850,000 distinct CDR3 sequences, roughly 29% found once. The input for sequencing was cultured CD8+ T cells from PBMCs, taken from culture after CMV antigen stimulation. The receptors shown here come from a human donor in good health (CMV status not recorded). Some clones in this sample may be carry-over from other donors' samples. The CDR3 runs from the conserved cysteine through the conserved F or W. The order of the fields is V gene, D gene, clone size, J gene, CDR3 length, CDR3 protein, CDR3 DNA. D genes are given only for firm matches. Expanded clones get a size class; other rows say once, few or many, or leave the size out.

TRBV7-2	TRBD1	many	TRBJ1-1	14	CASSPGQTYTEAFF	TGTGCCAGCAGCCCGGGACAGACTTACACTGAAGCTTTCTTT
TRBV9	TRBD1	-	TRBJ2-2	17	CASSVDGQGANTGELFF	TGTGCCAGCAGCGTAGATGGACAGGGGGCGAACACCGGGGAGCTGTTTTTT
TRBV28	TRBD2	-	TRBJ2-2	18	CASSSLRVSGDPTGELFF	TGTGCCAGCAGTTCCCTCCGGGTTAGCGGGGACCCCACCGGGGAGCTGTTTTTT
TRBV6-1	TRBD1	many	TRBJ2-1	17	CASSTQGAASSYNEQFF	TGTGCCAGCAGTACACAGGGGGCAGCAAGCTCCTACAATGAGCAGTTCTTC
TRBV27	-	few	TRBJ2-1	17	CASRPRTIFSSYNEQFF	TGTGCCAGCAGGCCGAGAACAATCTTTAGCTCCTACAATGAGCAGTTCTTC
TRBV27	-	-	TRBJ1-5	13	CASSLFRYQPQHF	TGTGCCAGCAGTTTATTTAGGTATCAGCCCCAGCATTTT
TRBV19	-	few	TRBJ1-1	15	CASSFQGGQDTEAFF	TGTGCCAGTAGCTTCCAAGGGGGGCAAGACACTGAAGCTTTCTTT
TRBV12-3/TRBV12-4	TRBD1	-	TRBJ1-5	15	CASSWDREYYQPQHF	TGTGCCAGCAGTTGGGACAGGGAGTATTATCAGCCCCAGCATTTT
TRBV2	TRBD2	-	TRBJ2-1	16	CASSEGLAERRNEQFF	TGTGCCAGCAGTGAGGGACTAGCGGAGCGGCGCAATGAGCAGTTCTTC
TRBV27	-	-	TRBJ1-5	13	CASSSHGWEPQHF	TGTGCCAGCAGTTCCCACGGATGGGAGCCCCAGCATTTT
TRBV12-3/TRBV12-4	-	-	TRBJ1-2	14	CASSSPGWGYGYTF	TGTGCCAGCAGTTCCCCTGGTTGGGGTTATGGCTACACCTTC
TRBV4-1	-	-	TRBJ2-7	15	CASSQDFLALYEQYF	TGCGCCAGCAGCCAAGATTTCTTGGCCCTCTACGAGCAGTACTTC
TRBV6-1	-	-	TRBJ2-1	14	CASYGLSGDNEQFF	TGTGCCAGCTACGGGCTCTCAGGGGACAATGAGCAGTTCTTC
TRBV24-1	TRBD2	few	TRBJ2-1	16	CATSDAGALYHNEQFF	TGTGCCACCAGTGACGCGGGAGCCCTATATCACAATGAGCAGTTCTTC
TRBV24-1	-	few	TRBJ1-2	12	CATSGPADGYTF	TGTGCCACCAGTGGCCCTGCGGATGGCTACACCTTC
TRBV27	-	many	TRBJ1-1	14	CASSFTGTLTEAFF	TGTGCCAGCAGTTTCACCGGGACTTTAACTGAAGCTTTCTTT
TRBV10-3	TRBD1	-	TRBJ1-2	17	CAISESITTGTVYGYTF	TGTGCCATCAGTGAGTCCATTACGACAGGGACGGTATATGGCTACACCTTC
TRBV12-3/TRBV12-4	-	-	TRBJ1-2	12	CASSFYTYGYTF	TGTGCCAGCAGTTTCTACACCTATGGCTACACCTTC
TRBV5-6	TRBD1	-	TRBJ2-2	18	CASSFRDRAFANTGELFF	TGTGCCAGCAGCTTCCGGGACAGGGCTTTCGCGAACACCGGGGAGCTGTTTTTT
TRBV24-1	-	few	TRBJ1-1	15	CATSDPSRPNTEAFF	TGTGCCACCAGTGATCCTTCACGTCCGAACACTGAAGCTTTCTTT
TRBV12-3/TRBV12-4	TRBD1	-	TRBJ2-5	16	CASSLTTGPPQETQYF	TGTGCCAGCAGTTTAACGACAGGGCCCCCACAAGAGACCCAGTACTTC
TRBV6-5	-	few	TRBJ2-2	14	CASSLTSYTGELFF	TGTGCCAGCAGTTTGACATCGTACACCGGGGAGCTGTTTTTT
TRBV5-4	TRBD1	few	TRBJ2-5	15	CASSLVGTGKETQYF	TGTGCCAGCAGCTTGGTGGGGACAGGAAAAGAGACCCAGTACTTC
TRBV6-8	-	few	TRBJ1-4	14	CASGRHSTNEKLFF	TGTGCCAGCGGCCGACATTCAACTAATGAAAAACTGTTTTTT
TRBV7-8	-	many	TRBJ2-1	15	CASSPPGVSGNEQFF	TGTGCCAGCAGCCCCCCCGGGGTGTCTGGAAATGAGCAGTTCTTC
TRBV29-1	-	-	TRBJ2-1	8	CSVGLGFF	TGCAGCGTTGGCTTAGGGTTCTTC
TRBV5-6	-	few	TRBJ1-1	14	CASSEGYANTEAFF	TGTGCCAGTTCCGAGGGCTATGCGAACACTGAAGCTTTCTTT
TRBV7-9	-	-	TRBJ2-7	11	CAITGPYEQYF	TGTGCCATTACAGGACCCTACGAGCAGTACTTC
TRBV6-2/TRBV6-3	-	once	TRBJ2-7	13	CASSKGFSYEQYF	TGTGCCAGCAGTAAGGGGTTCTCCTACGAGCAGTACTTC
TRBV6-6	-	-	TRBJ2-7	14	CASSPTRVPYEQYF	TGTGCCAGCAGCCCCACCAGGGTTCCCTACGAGCAGTACTTC
TRBV7-6	-	few	TRBJ1-3	15	CASRAPESSGNTIYF	TGTGCCAGCAGGGCGCCCGAGAGCTCTGGAAACACCATATATTTT
TRBV19	-	-	TRBJ2-7	13	CASSMTISYEQYF	TGTGCCAGTAGTATGACAATTTCCTACGAGCAGTACTTC
TRBV6-5	-	-	TRBJ2-7	15	CASSLDAGVSYEQYF	TGTGCCAGCAGCCTTGACGCGGGCGTCTCCTACGAGCAGTACTTC
TRBV6-6	-	many	TRBJ2-4	11	CASSYQNIQYF	TGTGCCAGCAGTTACCAGAACATTCAGTACTTC
TRBV19	-	-	TRBJ2-1	13	CASSTGKHNEQFF	TGTGCCAGTAGCACAGGGAAGCACAATGAGCAGTTCTTC
TRBV6-1	-	few	TRBJ1-2	15	CASRRGTDPVYGYTF	TGTGCCAGCAGGAGGGGGACCGATCCTGTCTATGGCTACACCTTC
TRBV23-1	-	-	TRBJ1-5	14	CASSQSREDQPQHF	TGCGCCAGCAGTCAATCCCGTGAGGATCAGCCCCAGCATTTT
TRBV6-6	-	many	TRBJ2-5	14	CASSPRVSGETQYF	TGTGCCAGCAGTCCTCGGGTCAGTGGAGAGACCCAGTACTTC
TRBV3-1	TRBD2	-	TRBJ2-4	16	CASSPLSGGDKNIQYF	TGTGCCAGCAGCCCGCTTAGCGGGGGGGATAAAAACATTCAGTACTTC
TRBV9	TRBD1	-	TRBJ1-1	15	CASSVEEGANTEAFF	TGTGCCAGCAGCGTAGAGGAGGGGGCGAACACTGAAGCTTTCTTT
TRBV14	TRBD1	-	TRBJ1-5	13	CASSRYQGAPQHF	TGTGCCAGCAGCCGGTATCAGGGGGCGCCCCAGCATTTT
TRBV3-1	-	once	TRBJ2-7	14	CASSHSIGPHEQYF	TGTGCCAGCAGCCATTCCATTGGGCCCCACGAGCAGTACTTC
TRBV7-2	TRBD2	many	TRBJ2-1	12	CATGGAVYEQFF	TGTGCCACGGGGGGGGCGGTCTATGAGCAGTTCTTC
TRBV7-9	-	-	TRBJ2-2	14	CASSLDMNTGELFF	TGTGCCAGCAGCTTAGACATGAACACCGGGGAGCTGTTTTTT
TRBV7-6	TRBD1	-	TRBJ2-7	15	CASSSPGQGSAEQYF	TGTGCCAGCAGCTCACCGGGACAGGGATCGGCCGAGCAGTACTTC
TRBV7-6	-	many	TRBJ1-5	16	CASSSSRALGGQPQHF	TGTGCCAGCAGCTCCTCCCGGGCCTTAGGAGGCCAGCCCCAGCATTTT
TRBV20-1	-	-	TRBJ2-5	13	CSAPRGSKETQYF	TGCAGTGCTCCACGGGGCAGTAAAGAGACCCAGTACTTC
TRBV2	-	few	TRBJ1-2	15	CASSEALRANYGYTF	TGTGCCAGCAGTGAAGCGCTTCGAGCTAACTATGGCTACACCTTC
TRBV12-3/TRBV12-4	-	few	TRBJ1-1	16	CASSLVFAGLNTEAFF	TGTGCCAGCAGTTTAGTTTTTGCAGGACTGAACACTGAAGCTTTCTTT
TRBV6-1	TRBD1	-	TRBJ2-7	16	CASSEGQGGGSYEQYF	TGTGCCAGCAGTGAAGGACAGGGTGGCGGATCCTACGAGCAGTACTTC
TRBV20-1	-	-	TRBJ1-2	14	CSARDWEGGYGYTF	TGCAGTGCTAGAGATTGGGAGGGAGGCTATGGCTACACCTTC